The T cell receptor beta chain described here comes from a study of T cells in localized non-small cell lung cancer. Study-wide results and caveats: The study detected a median roughly 56 of the top 100 tumor clones in adjacent lung.

The germline V gene encodes CDR1 SGHTA and CDR2 FQGTGA. V lost 1 base to trimming and J lost 11 bases, with 9 bases between them. CDR3 length: 13 amino acids. TCRdb keeps only in-frame clones here, not all; method: immunoSEQ multiplex PCR. The table lists tens of thousands of clones, about 85% of them singletons, with less than 20% in the top ten. This clone was observed a few times. The target antigen is unknown. Material: peripheral blood mononuclear cells, obtained before any cancer treatment. V is TRBV7-3 and J is TRBJ1-6, with no clear D. This receptor was identified in a man aged 40 to 70 with stage III lung adenocarcinoma. In DNA, the CDR3 is TGTGCCAGCAGCTTAAAGCACGGGACACCCCTCCACTTT. This sequence encodes CASSLKHGTPLHF.